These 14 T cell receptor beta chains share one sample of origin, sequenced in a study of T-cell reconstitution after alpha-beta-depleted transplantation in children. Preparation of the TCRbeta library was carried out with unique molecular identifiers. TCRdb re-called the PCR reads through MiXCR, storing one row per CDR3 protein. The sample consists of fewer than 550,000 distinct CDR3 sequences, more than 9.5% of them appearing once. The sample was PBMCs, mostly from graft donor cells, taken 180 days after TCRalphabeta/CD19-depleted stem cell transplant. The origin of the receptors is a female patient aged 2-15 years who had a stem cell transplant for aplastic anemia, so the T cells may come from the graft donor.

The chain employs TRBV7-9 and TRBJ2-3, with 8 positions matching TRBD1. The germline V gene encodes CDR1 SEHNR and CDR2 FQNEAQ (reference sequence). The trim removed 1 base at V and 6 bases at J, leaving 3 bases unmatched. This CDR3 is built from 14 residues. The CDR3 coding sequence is TGTGCCAGCAGCTTAGGGACAGGGATGGATACGCAGTATTTT. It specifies CASSLGTGMDTQYF.

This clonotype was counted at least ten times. In nucleotides, the CDR3 is TGTGCCAGCTCACCGGCCGGGAGCTACAATGAGCAGTTCTTC. Encoded protein: CASSPAGSYNEQFF. The chain employs TRBV18 and TRBJ2-1; a weak D match, TRBD2 (6 bases). The CDR3 is 14 amino acids. CDR1 and CDR2 (germline): KGHSH, LQKENI. The V end lost 3 bases, the J end lost 3 bases, and 9 bases lay between the germline ends.

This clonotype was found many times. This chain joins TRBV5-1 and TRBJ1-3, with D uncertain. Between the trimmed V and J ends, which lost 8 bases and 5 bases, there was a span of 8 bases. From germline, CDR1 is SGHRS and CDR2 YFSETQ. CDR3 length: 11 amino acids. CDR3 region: CASTERNTIYF. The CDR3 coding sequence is TGCGCCAGTACGGAGAGAAACACCATATATTTT.

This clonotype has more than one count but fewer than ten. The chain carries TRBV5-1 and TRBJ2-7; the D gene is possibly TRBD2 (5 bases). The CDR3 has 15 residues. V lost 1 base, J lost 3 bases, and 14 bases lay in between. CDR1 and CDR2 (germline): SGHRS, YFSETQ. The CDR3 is CASSLTTTGFYEQYF. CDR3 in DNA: TGCGCCAGCAGCTTGACCACGACGGGGTTCTACGAGCAGTACTTC.

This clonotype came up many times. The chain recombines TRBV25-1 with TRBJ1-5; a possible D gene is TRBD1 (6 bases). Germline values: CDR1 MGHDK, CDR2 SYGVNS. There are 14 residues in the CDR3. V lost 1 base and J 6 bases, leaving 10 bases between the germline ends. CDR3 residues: CASSELGGTQPQHF. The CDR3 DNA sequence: TGTGCCAGCAGTGAATTGGGGGGCACTCAGCCCCAGCATTTT.

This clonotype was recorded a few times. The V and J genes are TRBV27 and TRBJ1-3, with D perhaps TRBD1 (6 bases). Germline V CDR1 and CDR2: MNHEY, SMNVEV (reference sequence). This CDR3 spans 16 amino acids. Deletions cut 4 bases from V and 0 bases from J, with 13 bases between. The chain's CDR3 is CASSCGQCLSGNTIYF. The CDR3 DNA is TGTGCCAGCAGTTGCGGACAGTGCCTCTCTGGAAACACCATATATTTT.

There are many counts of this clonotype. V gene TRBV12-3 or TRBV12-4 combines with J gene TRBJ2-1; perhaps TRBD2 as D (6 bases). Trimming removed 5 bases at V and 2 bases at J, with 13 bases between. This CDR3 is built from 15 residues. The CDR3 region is CASSATGLPYNEQFF. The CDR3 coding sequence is TGTGCCAGCAGTGCCACGGGACTCCCCTACAATGAGCAGTTCTTC.

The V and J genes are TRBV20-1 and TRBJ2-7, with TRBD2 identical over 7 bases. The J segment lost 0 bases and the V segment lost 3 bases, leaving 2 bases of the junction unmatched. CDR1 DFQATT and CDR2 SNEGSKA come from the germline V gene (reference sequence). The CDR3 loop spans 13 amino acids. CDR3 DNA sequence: TGCAGTGCTAGGCCGGGAGGCTCCTACGAGCAGTACGTC. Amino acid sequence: CSARPGGSYEQYV.

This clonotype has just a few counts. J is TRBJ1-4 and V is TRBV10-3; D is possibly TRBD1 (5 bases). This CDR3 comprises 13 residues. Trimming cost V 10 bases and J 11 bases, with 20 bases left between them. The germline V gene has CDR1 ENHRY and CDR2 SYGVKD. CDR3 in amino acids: CATLAGQGGKLFF. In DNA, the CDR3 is TGTGCCACGCTTGCGGGGCAGGGCGGCAAACTGTTTTTT.

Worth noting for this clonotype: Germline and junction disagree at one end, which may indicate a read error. CDR3 DNA: TGTGTCATCAGTGAGGCGGACGGGACAGCTAACTATGGCTACACCTTC. It encodes CVISEADGTANYGYTF. This sequence joins TRBV10-3 and TRBJ1-2; 7 positions agree with TRBD1. The CDR3 has 16 amino acids. Germline V gives CDR1 ENHRY, CDR2 SYGVKD.

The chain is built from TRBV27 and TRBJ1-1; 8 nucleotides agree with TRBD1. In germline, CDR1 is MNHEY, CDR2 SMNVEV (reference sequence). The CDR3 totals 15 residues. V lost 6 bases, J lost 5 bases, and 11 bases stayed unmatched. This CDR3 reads CASRPGGAEGTEAFF. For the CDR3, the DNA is TGTGCCAGCAGGCCAGGGGGCGCGGAAGGAACTGAAGCTTTCTTT.

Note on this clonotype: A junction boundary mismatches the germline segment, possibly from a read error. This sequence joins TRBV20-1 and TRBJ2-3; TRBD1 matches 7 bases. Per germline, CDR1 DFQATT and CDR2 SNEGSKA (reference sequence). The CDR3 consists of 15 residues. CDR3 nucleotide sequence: TGCAGTGCCCCCTGGGGCAGAGGGGGCACAGCTACGCAGTATTTT. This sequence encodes CSAPWGRGGTATQYF.

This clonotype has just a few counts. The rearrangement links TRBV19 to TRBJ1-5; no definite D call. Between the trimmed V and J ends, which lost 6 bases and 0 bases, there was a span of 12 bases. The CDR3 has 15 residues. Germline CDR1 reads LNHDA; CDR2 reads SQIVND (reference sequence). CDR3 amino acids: CASRGPFYSNQPQHF. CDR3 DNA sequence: TGTGCCAGTAGAGGACCCTTTTATAGCAATCAGCCCCAGCATTTT.

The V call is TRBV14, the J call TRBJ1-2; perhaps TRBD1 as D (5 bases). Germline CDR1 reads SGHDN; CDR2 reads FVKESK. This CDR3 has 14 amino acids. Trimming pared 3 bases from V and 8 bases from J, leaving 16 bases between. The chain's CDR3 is CASSQKLGRGGYTF. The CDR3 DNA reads TGTGCCAGCAGCCAGAAACTGGGGAGGGGAGGCTACACCTTC. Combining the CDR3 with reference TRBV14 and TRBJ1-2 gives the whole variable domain EAGVTQFPSHSVIEKGQTVTLRCDPISGHDNLYWYRRVMGKEIKFLLHFVKESKQDESGMPNNRFLAERTGGTYSTLKVQPAELEDSGVYFCASSQKLGRGGYTFGSGTRLTVV.